Listed below are T cell receptor beta chains from one sample, sequenced in a study of regulatory T cells in long-lasting Graves disease. In TCRdb, the multiplex PCR reads were re-called with MiXCR into one record per CDR3 protein. The sample contains roughly 500,000 distinct CDR3 sequences, about 13% of which appear only once. The sample also formed part of further work on T cells in Graves' hyperthyroidism and ophthalmopathy.

The source material was peripheral blood mononuclear cells (PBMCs), sampled at new diagnosis, from a patient treated with antithyroid drugs. The receptor source for this set is a man aged 25-45 years with Graves disease. CDR3s include the opening cysteine and the closing phenylalanine or tryptophan. D genes are given only for firm matches. Size tells how often a clone was seen (once, few, many) or the class of an expanded clone, and some rows leave it out.

.	TRBV4-1	few	TRBJ2-5	CASSQDFKSGVDDQETQYF	TGCGCCAGCAGCCAAGATTTCAAGTCGGGGGTAGACGATCAAGAGACCCAGTACTTC
.	TRBV5-4	.	TRBJ2-1	CASSLEVGSGNEQFF	TGTGCCAGCAGCTTGGAGGTCGGGAGTGGGAATGAGCAGTTCTTC
.	TRBV10-3	.	TRBJ1-1	CAISGGSNTEAFF	TGTGCCATCAGTGGAGGTAGTAACACTGAAGCTTTCTTT
TRBD2	TRBV11-3	many	TRBJ2-1	CASSLLAGSGNEQFF	TGTGCCAGCAGCTTACTAGCGGGAAGTGGTAATGAGCAGTTCTTC
TRBD1	TRBV18	.	TRBJ1-6	CASSPASRGTANSPLHF	TGTGCCAGCTCACCAGCCTCCCGCGGGACAGCTAATTCACCCCTCCACTTT
.	TRBV5-4	.	TRBJ2-5	CASSLDAPGAQYF	TGTGCCAGCAGCTTGGACGCCCCGGGGGCCCAGTACTTC
.	TRBV18	many	TRBJ2-1	CASSPGYVTNEQFF	TGTGCCAGCTCACCCGGGTACGTTACTAATGAGCAGTTCTTC
.	TRBV27	.	TRBJ1-4	CASSLYTWDGEENLFF	TGTGCCAGCAGTTTATATACTTGGGACGGTGAAGAAAACCTGTTTTTT
.	TRBV15	many	TRBJ2-7	CATSKSTGTALYEQYF	TGTGCCACCAGCAAAAGCACCGGGACTGCCCTTTACGAGCAGTACTTC
TRBD2	TRBV29-1	many	TRBJ2-1	CSANNAAGALYNEQFF	TGCAGCGCAAACAACGCGGCGGGAGCCCTCTACAATGAGCAGTTCTTC
.	TRBV7-9	.	TRBJ2-2	CASSLIGGAGELFF	TGTGCCAGCAGCTTAATCGGAGGGGCCGGGGAGCTGTTTTTT
TRBD2	TRBV25-1	.	TRBJ2-7	CASTLNGGLAGDEQYF	TGTGCCAGCACTCTGAACGGGGGACTAGCGGGAGATGAGCAGTACTTC
TRBD2	TRBV7-7	few	TRBJ2-3	CASSPGDYYTDTQYF	TGTGCTAGCAGCCCGGGGGACTACTACACAGATACGCAGTATTTT
TRBD2	TRBV18	.	TRBJ2-1	CASSLNPGGAYNEQFF	TGTGCCAGCTCACTTAACCCGGGAGGCGCCTACAATGAGCAGTTCTTC
.	TRBV7-3	.	TRBJ2-2	CASSLMSHPNTGELFF	TGTGCCAGCAGCTTAATGAGCCATCCGAACACCGGGGAGCTGTTTTTT
.	TRBV28	many	TRBJ1-2	CASSSHGYTF	TGTGCCAGCAGTTCGCATGGCTACACCTTC
.	TRBV20-1	many	TRBJ2-3	CSALTGLTDTQYF	TGCAGTGCTTTAACGGGACTCACAGATACGCAGTATTTT
.	TRBV19	few	TRBJ2-7	CASLSGTGKQYF	TGTGCCAGTCTTTCCGGGACCGGAAAGCAGTACTTC
TRBD2	TRBV28	.	TRBJ2-1	CASRTGLANEQFF	TGTGCCAGCAGGACGGGACTAGCGAACGAGCAGTTCTTC
.	TRBV4-2	.	TRBJ2-1	CASSQELGGSYNEQFF	TGTGCCAGCAGCCAAGAATTGGGAGGCTCCTACAATGAGCAGTTCTTC
TRBD1	TRBV5-1	few	TRBJ2-7	CASRMTPGQGSYEQYF	TGCGCCAGCAGAATGACCCCGGGACAGGGCTCCTACGAGCAGTACTTC
.	TRBV5-1	many	TRBJ2-7	CASSLVATGGYEQYF	TGCGCCAGCAGCTTGGTGGCCACCGGCGGGTACGAGCAGTACTTC
.	TRBV28	many	TRBJ2-2	CASTLRGRGRRTGELFF	TGTGCCAGCACTTTACGAGGGAGGGGGCGGAGGACCGGGGAGCTGTTTTTT
.	TRBV10-3	many	TRBJ2-7	CATGSGDIYEQYF	TGTGCCACCGGGAGTGGGGACATCTACGAGCAGTACTTC
.	TRBV7-9	many	TRBJ1-4	CASSLEKLSTNEKLFF	TGTGCCAGCAGCTTAGAAAAGCTTTCAACTAATGAAAAACTGTTTTTT
.	TRBV28	few	TRBJ2-7	CASSSLTGLGWDEQYF	TGTGCCAGCAGTTCTCTCACAGGGCTGGGTTGGGACGAGCAGTACTTC
TRBD2	TRBV29-1	.	TRBJ2-2	CSVPLAGGGNTGELFF	TGCAGCGTGCCCCTAGCGGGAGGAGGTAACACCGGGGAGCTGTTTTTT
.	TRBV5-1	.	TRBJ1-2	CASSLGAEIYGYTF	TGCGCCAGCAGCTTGGGAGCCGAAATCTATGGCTACACCTTC